What follows are 17 T cell receptor beta chains derived from one specimen sequenced in a study of shared clonotypes between healthy human individuals. The repertoire was sequenced with immunoSEQ multiplex PCR; TCRdb's copy has only in-frame clones and lacks some. In the table there are roughly 600,000 clones, roughly 98% of which are singletons. Naive CD8 cells comprised CD45RO-negative, CCR7-positively selected cells, excluding terminally differentiated effector memory CD45RA+ cells. The sequenced material came from naive CD8+ T cells sorted from blood. The receptors were gathered from a man aged 30 to 39 in good health.

The V call is TRBV2, the J call TRBJ2-3; 8 positions agree with TRBD1. CDR1 and CDR2 from the germline V gene are SNHLY and FYNNEI. V lost 2 bases, J lost 4 bases, and 8 bases stayed unmatched. CDR3 length: 16 amino acids. In DNA form, the CDR3 reads TGTGCCAGCAGTGAATTTGGGACAGGCCCCGCAGATACGCAGTATTTT. This encodes CASSEFGTGPADTQYF.

The chain employs TRBV6-5 and TRBJ2-7; tentatively, D is TRBD1 (6 bases). In germline, CDR1 is MNHEY, CDR2 SVGAGI. The V end was cut by 2 bases, the J end by 7 bases, with 15 bases between. The CDR3 runs 14 residues. CDR3 region: CASSYTLQGVEQYF. The DNA of the CDR3 is TGTGCCAGCAGTTACACATTACAGGGAGTTGAGCAGTACTTC.

The rearrangement links TRBV14 to TRBJ2-7; no clear D gene. The V gene's germline CDR1 is SGHDN and CDR2 FVKESK. V shed 4 bases and J shed 3 bases, with 7 bases lying between them. This CDR3 has 12 amino acids. Written as DNA, the CDR3 is TGTGCCAGCAGCCTGATTCACTACGAGCAGTACTTC. The encoded protein is CASSLIHYEQYF.

The V call is TRBV7-4, the J call TRBJ2-7; 8 positions match TRBD2. J gave up 3 bases and V 5 bases, and 12 bases lay outside the gene matches. Germline CDR1 is SGHVT and CDR2 is SQSDAQ. This CDR3 has 16 amino acids. CDR3: CASSPSVGTSLYEQYF. The CDR3 bases are TGTGCCAGCAGCCCTAGTGTCGGGACTAGTCTCTACGAGCAGTACTTC.

The V call is TRBV7-2, the J call TRBJ2-1; tentatively, D is TRBD2 (6 bases). V was shortened by 4 bases and J by 8 bases, with 12 bases between the two germline ends. This CDR3 spans 13 amino acids. CDR1 is SGHTA and CDR2 is FQGNSA in the germline V gene. The chain's CDR3 is CASSSRLGDEQFF. CDR3 DNA sequence: TGTGCCAGCAGCTCAAGACTAGGGGATGAGCAGTTCTTC.

The J gene is TRBJ1-3, the V gene TRBV7-9; tentatively, D is TRBD1 (5 bases). The length of the CDR3 is 17 residues. Germline CDR1 is SEHNR and CDR2 is FQNEAQ (reference sequence). Trimming took off 3 bases at V and 0 bases at J, with 15 bases between the two ends. The CDR3 spells CASSFVRDPNSGNTIYF. The CDR3 bases are TGTGCCAGCAGCTTTGTACGGGACCCCAACTCTGGAAACACCATATATTTT.

The chain combines TRBV27 with TRBJ2-3, with 7 bases identical to TRBD1. V was clipped by 0 bases and J by 2 bases; unmatched bases: 5. The CDR3 consists of 16 residues. Germline CDR1 reads MNHEY; CDR2 reads SMNVEV (reference sequence). The CDR3 spells CASSLSLGGLTDTQYF. CDR3 sequence (DNA): TGTGCCAGCAGTTTATCGTTAGGGGGCCTCACAGATACGCAGTATTTT.

This chain joins TRBV6-1 and TRBJ2-2; no definite D call. V lost 6 bases to trimming and J lost 6 bases, with 11 bases between them. Germline V gene sequence: CDR1 MNHNS, CDR2 SASEGT. The CDR3 loop spans 13 amino acids. The chain's CDR3 is CASRARVSGELFF. The CDR3 DNA follows: TGTGCCAGCAGGGCTCGGGTGTCCGGGGAGCTGTTTTTT.

The gene calls are TRBV7-6 and TRBJ2-7; 9 positions agree with TRBD2. Germline-derived CDR1 and CDR2 are SGHVS and FNYEAQ. There are 17 residues in the CDR3. Unmatched junction bases numbered 14, after V lost 5 bases and J lost 3 bases. The DNA of the CDR3 is TGTGCCAGCAGCCCAACAACGGGGACTAGCTCGTTCTACGAGCAGTACTTC. It specifies CASSPTTGTSSFYEQYF.

V gene TRBV7-9 combines with J gene TRBJ2-1, with 9 bases that match TRBD2. Trimming at V came to 6 bases and at J to 7 bases, leaving 4 bases not matched to a gene. The CDR3 contains 13 residues. Germline CDR1 and CDR2: SEHNR and FQNEAQ (reference sequence). The CDR3 here is CASRREGLNEQFF. The CDR3 DNA reads as TGTGCCAGCAGGCGGGAGGGCCTGAATGAGCAGTTCTTC.

This clone was counted a few times. The V gene is TRBV5-8, the J gene TRBJ2-7, with D uncertain. The germline V gene has CDR1 SGHTS and CDR2 YDEGEE. The CDR3 has 11 amino acids. V was cut by 0 bases and J by 3 bases, with 1 base left in between. The CDR3: CASSLGYEQYF. CDR3 nucleotide sequence: TGTGCCAGCAGCTTGGGCTACGAGCAGTACTTC.

The DNA for the CDR3 is TGTGCCAGCTCACCCACCGGGACTAGCGGGAACGAGCAGTACTTC. Its translation: CASSPTGTSGNEQYF. The chain couples TRBV18 to TRBJ2-7; 13 bases agree with TRBD2. CDR3 length equals 15 residues. The ends lost 3 bases at V and 5 bases at J; junction bases unmatched: 4. Per germline, CDR1 KGHSH and CDR2 LQKENI.

The chain combines TRBV5-4 with TRBJ2-3, with 9 bases fitting TRBD1. J lost 1 base, V lost 0 bases, and 0 bases had no gene match. Germline CDR1 reads SGHNT; CDR2 reads YYREEE (reference sequence). The CDR3 runs 15 residues. The CDR3 loop is CASSLGQGGTDTQYF. The DNA for the CDR3 is TGTGCCAGCAGCTTGGGACAGGGGGGCACAGATACGCAGTATTTT.

This clone was found once. V usage is TRBV15 and J usage is TRBJ1-1; D is undetermined. Trimming shortened V by 1 base and J by 6 bases, and 9 bases separated the two germline ends. Germline loops: CDR1 LNHNV, CDR2 YYDKDF (reference sequence). The CDR3 has 13 residues. CDR3 DNA: TGTGCCACCAGCAGAGTCATGAGCGCTGAAGCTTTCTTT. It codes for CATSRVMSAEAFF.

The chain joins TRBV29-1 to TRBJ2-1; D gene ambiguous. In germline, CDR1 is SQVTM, CDR2 ANQGSEA. This CDR3 spans 13 amino acids. V gave up 5 bases and J gave up 0 bases, with 8 bases separating them. In DNA form, the CDR3 reads TGCAGCGTTTCAGGTAGCTCCTACAATGAGCAGTTCTTC. Translating it yields CSVSGSSYNEQFF.

The CDR3, as DNA: TGTGCCAGCCGTGATGGACAGAGCTCCTACAATGAGCAGTTCTTC. The encoded protein is CASRDGQSSYNEQFF. V gene TRBV27 combines with J gene TRBJ2-1, with a possible D match to TRBD1 (6 bases). Germline CDR1 and CDR2: MNHEY and SMNVEV (reference sequence). The CDR3 spans 15 residues. The ends were cut back, 8 bases at V and 0 bases at J, with 14 bases in the middle.

The rearrangement uses TRBV27 and TRBJ1-1, with D possibly TRBD1 on 5 matching bases. The CDR3 has 15 residues. V lost 3 bases and J 5 bases, leaving 16 bases between the germline ends. Germline CDR1 MNHEY, CDR2 SMNVEV (reference sequence). The DNA for the CDR3 is TGTGCCAGCAGTTTGGGTGTAACAGGAGGGACTGAAGCTTTCTTT. The encoded protein is CASSLGVTGGTEAFF.